The entry that follows covers one T cell receptor beta chain sequence. This sample was taken from a study of OX40 agonist ivuxolimab in advanced cancers. For the study at large: Patients took ivuxolimab, an agonistic anti-OX40 (CD134) antibody. Each dose-escalation patient presented with hepatocellular carcinoma, melanoma, renal cell or head and neck cancer.

Produced via immunoSEQ multiplex PCR; TCRdb's table is partial and in-frame only. Of about 79,000 clones in the sample, about 94% are singletons; the top ten hold around 10%. In germline, CDR1 is SGHKS, CDR2 YYEKEE (reference sequence). Deletions cut 3 bases from V and 3 bases from J, with 9 bases between. The CDR3 runs 13 residues. The sequencing here drew on CD4+ or CD8+ T cells sorted from blood, taken in a trial of the OX40 agonist ivuxolimab. The TCR originated in an adult with an advanced solid tumor such as melanoma, head and neck, liver or kidney cancer. The V and J genes are TRBV5-5 and TRBJ1-1; D call uncertain. CDR3 amino acids: CASSWGIHTEAFF. The CDR3 DNA is TGTGCCAGCAGCTGGGGAATCCACACTGAAGCTTTCTTT.